These 9 T cell receptor beta chains came from one sample sequenced in a study of cytomegalovirus exposure and HLA in healthy donors. The PCR ran on 60 Vbeta and 13 Jbeta primers. Using immunoSEQ multiplex PCR, the repertoire was profiled, and TCRdb retains in-frame clones only, with some absent. This sample contains about 72,000 clones. Sequencing was done on a sample of PBMCs. The receptors were gathered from a man between 35 and 55 years old in good health and CMV-seronegative.

The chain couples TRBV29-1 to TRBJ2-5, with D maybe TRBD1 (6 bases). Per germline, CDR1 SQVTM and CDR2 ANQGSEA. Between the trimmed V and J ends, which lost 7 bases and 1 base, there was a span of 10 bases. The CDR3 covers 12 residues. CDR3 region: CSARQAQETQYF. CDR3 nucleotides: TGCAGCGCCCGACAGGCCCAAGAGACCCAGTACTTC.

This chain links TRBV10-1 with TRBJ2-3, with D uncertain. The V end lost 3 bases, the J end lost 9 bases, and 19 bases lay between the germline ends. Germline assignment: CDR1 WNHNN and CDR2 SYGVQD (reference sequence). The CDR3 contains 15 residues. CDR3 nucleotide sequence: TGCGCCAGCAGTGAAGAAGCGCGGCCCCCGTGGACGCAGTATTTT. Translated, it gives CASSEEARPPWTQYF.

This sequence joins TRBV30 and TRBJ1-2; TRBD1 is a possible D gene (6 bases). Germline values: CDR1 GTSNPN, CDR2 SVGIG (reference sequence). The CDR3 loop spans 12 amino acids. V was pared by 5 bases and J by 6 bases, with 13 bases between. The CDR3 region has the DNA TGTGCCTGGGATAGGGGGATGAATGGCTACACCTTC. Its translation is CAWDRGMNGYTF.

This sequence joins TRBV4-1 and TRBJ1-6, with a possible D match to TRBD1 (5 bases). With 4 bases removed from V and 7 bases from J, the gap between germline ends came to 14 bases. The germline gives CDR1 MGHRA, CDR2 YSYEKL. The CDR3 runs 15 residues. The CDR3 bases are TGCGCCAGCAGCCCCGGGGGAGGTTCGAATTCACCCCTCCACTTT. The encoded protein is CASSPGGGSNSPLHF.

The chain carries TRBV28 and TRBJ1-4; TRBD1 is a possible D gene (5 bases). The CDR3 is 16 amino acids. The V end lost 6 bases, the J end lost 2 bases, and 16 bases lay between the germline ends. CDR1 and CDR2 (germline): MDHEN, SYDVKM. CDR3 amino acids: CASSSPGGPTNEKLFF. Written as DNA, the CDR3 is TGTGCCAGCAGCTCACCCGGGGGTCCCACTAATGAAAAACTGTTTTTT.

The chain has TRBV5-1 and TRBJ2-2, with 7 bases identical to TRBD2. The CDR3 totals 16 residues. After removal of 4 bases from V and 0 bases from J, the junction contained 6 bases not matched to a gene. Germline assignment: CDR1 SGHRS and CDR2 YFSETQ. DNA for the CDR3: TGCGCCAGCAGCCCCCTAGCGGCGCCGAACACCGGGGAGCTGTTTTTT. Translating it yields CASSPLAAPNTGELFF.

The genes are TRBV18 and TRBJ1-5, with D possibly TRBD1 on 5 matching bases. Between the trimmed V and J ends, which lost 2 bases and 2 bases, there was a span of 10 bases. The CDR3 sequence is 15 residues long. The V gene's germline CDR1 is KGHSH and CDR2 LQKENI. DNA for the CDR3: TGTGCCAGCTCACCAGACGGGGGTCGCAATCAGCCCCAGCATTTT. Amino acids: CASSPDGGRNQPQHF. The variable domain in full, completed from reference TRBV18 and TRBJ1-5, reads NAGVMQNPRHLVRRRGQEARLRCSPMKGHSHVYWYRQLPEEGLKFMVYLQKENIIDESGMPKERFSAEFPKEGPSILRIQQVVRGDSAAYFCASSPDGGRNQPQHFGDGTRLSIL.

V gene TRBV9 combines with J gene TRBJ1-6; 7 bases map to TRBD1. Unmatched junction bases numbered 4, after V lost 2 bases and J lost 11 bases. Per the germline V gene, CDR1 is SGDLS and CDR2 is YYNGEE. This CDR3 has 13 residues. In nucleotides, the CDR3 is TGTGCCAGCAGCGTTGGAGGGGGCACACCCCTCCACTTT. Protein: CASSVGGGTPLHF.

The chain joins TRBV5-5 to TRBJ2-5, with 9 bases identical to TRBD2. This CDR3 region has 16 residues. V gave up 3 bases and J gave up 1 base; unmatched junction bases: 7. In germline, CDR1 is SGHKS, CDR2 YYEKEE (reference sequence). CDR3 nucleotides: TGTGCCAGCAGCTGGGGAGCGGGGGGAATCCAAGAGACCCAGTACTTC. Translated: CASSWGAGGIQETQYF.